This TCR beta chain was identified in a study of stem cell transplantation in POMP-related autoinflammatory disease. Study at large: CD8+ T cells were low and CD4+ cells naive-skewed before transplant. Neutrophil and platelet engraftment from the graft donor was 100% through one year after transplant.

Broader study findings: Fewer unique TRB V-J gene pairings were identified in patients with PRAID.

The data were produced by immunoSEQ multiplex PCR, yet TCRdb's version contains in-frame clones alone and is incomplete. The sample consists of tens of thousands of clones, roughly 90% of them appearing once. This clone was seen only once. The antigen remains unidentified. This clonotype was obtained from a human patient with POMP-related autoinflammation and immune dysregulation (PRAID). Some T cells may be graft donor cells. The sequencing here drew on CD4+ T cells from PBMCs, taken after stem cell transplantation.

For the CDR3, the DNA is TGTGCCAGCAGCGTAAGGGAGGGCCTCTACAATGAGCAGTTCTTC. This encodes CASSVREGLYNEQFF. The genes are TRBV9 and TRBJ2-1; 7 nucleotides match TRBD2. Germline-derived CDR1 and CDR2 are SGDLS and YYNGEE. The CDR3 loop spans 15 amino acids. V lost 1 base to trimming and J lost 3 bases; unmatched junction nucleotides: 4.